This is a list of T cell receptor beta chains from one sample in a study of beta chain features in type 1 diabetes. Sequencing used immunoSEQ multiplex PCR; TCRdb keeps in-frame clones, though not all of them. The data hold under 200,000 clones, with around 8% observed a single time. Sample: central memory CD4+ T cells from blood. Receptors originate from a young woman with type 1 diabetes. The CDR3 runs from the conserved cysteine through the conserved F or W. The order of the fields is J gene, V gene, clone size, D gene, CDR3 protein, CDR3 DNA. The D gene is left open where the match is weak. The size of a clone is reported for some rows only, either as once, few or many, or as a class for expanded clones.

TRBJ1-4 | TRBV7-9 | . | . | CASSPRTPATNEKLFF | TGTGCCAGCAGCCCACGGACACCTGCAACTAATGAAAAACTGTTTTTT
TRBJ1-1 | TRBV9 | few | TRBD1 | CASSPTGSGEAFF | TGTGCCAGCAGCCCGACAGGGTCGGGTGAAGCTTTCTTT
TRBJ2-3 | TRBV29-1 | few | . | CSVAQGEATDTQYF | TGCAGCGTTGCACAGGGTGAGGCCACAGATACGCAGTATTTT
TRBJ2-7 | TRBV29-1 | . | TRBD1 | CSVEDGQGRAYEQYF | TGCAGCGTTGAAGATGGACAGGGGCGGGCCTACGAGCAGTACTTC
TRBJ2-3 | TRBV18 | few | TRBD1 | CASSRIQGASDTQYF | TGTGCCAGCTCACGCATCCAGGGGGCCTCAGATACGCAGTATTTT
TRBJ2-3 | TRBV19 | many | . | CASSIGQEKQYF | TGTGCCAGTAGTATAGGGCAGGAAAAGCAGTATTTT
TRBJ1-1 | TRBV15 | . | . | CATSREGTGGRRTEAFF | TGTGCCACCAGCAGAGAGGGGACGGGGGGACGGCGGACTGAAGCTTTCTTT
TRBJ2-1 | TRBV6-4 | . | . | CASSRELTGNNEQFF | TGTGCCAGCAGCCGGGAACTTACCGGAAACAATGAGCAGTTCTTC
TRBJ2-7 | TRBV18 | . | TRBD2 | CASSRTGTSGISSYEQYF | TGTGCCAGCTCACGAACCGGGACTAGCGGGATTAGCTCCTACGAGCAGTACTTC
TRBJ1-2 | TRBV2 | . | TRBD1 | CASRPGTGLKNYGYTF | TGTGCCAGCAGGCCCGGGACAGGGTTAAAGAACTATGGCTACACCTTC
TRBJ2-7 | TRBV6-6 | few | TRBD2 | CASAGSSDEQYF | TGTGCCTCAGCGGGGTCCTCCGACGAGCAGTACTTC
TRBJ2-6 | TRBV18 | few | TRBD1 | CASSPRQGWYGANVLTF | TGTGCCAGCTCACCAAGACAGGGGTGGTATGGGGCCAACGTCCTGACTTTC
TRBJ2-7 | TRBV19 | few | . | CASKPGDRTYEQYF | TGTGCCAGTAAGCCGGGAGACAGAACCTACGAGCAGTACTTC
TRBJ1-4 | TRBV7-2 | . | TRBD1 | CASSQLQGRKLFF | TGTGCCAGCAGCCAATTACAGGGGCGGAAACTGTTTTTT
TRBJ1-2 | TRBV20-1 | . | . | CSPRGGYGYTF | TGCAGTCCCAGGGGTGGCTATGGCTACACCTTC
TRBJ2-7 | TRBV27 | few | TRBD2 | CASKTSGSYEQYF | TGTGCCAGCAAGACTAGCGGGAGCTACGAGCAGTACTTC
TRBJ2-7 | TRBV15 | few | . | CATRPSGSSYEQYF | TGTGCCACGCGGCCCTCCGGGAGCTCCTACGAGCAGTACTTC
TRBJ2-3 | TRBV11-2 | few | . | CASSLGLASDTQYF | TGTGCCAGCAGCTTAGGGCTAGCGTCCGATACGCAGTATTTT
TRBJ2-3 | TRBV9 | few | . | CASSAHTDTQYF | TGTGCCAGCAGCGCACACACAGATACGCAGTATTTT
TRBJ2-1 | TRBV7-2 | . | . | CASSLIGTRNEQFF | TGTGCCAGCAGCTTAATCGGGACTCGGAATGAGCAGTTCTTC
TRBJ1-2 | TRBV6-5 | few | . | CASSYGRDSTYGYTF | TGTGCCAGCAGTTACGGGAGGGATTCCACCTATGGCTACACCTTC
TRBJ2-5 | TRBV5-4 | once | . | CASSLAVGRGEETQYF | TGTGCCAGCAGCTTGGCCGTCGGCAGGGGGGAAGAGACCCAGTACTTC
TRBJ2-3 | TRBV7-2 | few | TRBD1 | CASSLGGTGGSDTQYF | TGTGCCAGCAGCTTAGGTGGTACAGGGGGATCAGATACGCAGTATTTT
TRBJ2-3 | TRBV5-1 | . | TRBD2 | CASSLRSSGSADTQYF | TGCGCCAGCAGCTTAAGGTCTAGCGGGAGCGCAGATACGCAGTATTTT